The next 30 T cell receptor beta chains were all read from a single sample in a study of PD-1 blockade in classical Hodgkin lymphoma. Clones were sequenced by immunoSEQ multiplex PCR, and TCRdb holds only the in-frame ones, with some missing. The data hold roughly 21,000 clones, with roughly 77% observed a single time. The time point denotes: cycle 4 day 1 (C4D1), after less than 7 weeks of nivolumab. Brentuximab vedotin exposure varied, and every patient relapsed after autologous stem cell transplantation. The source was peripheral blood mononuclear cells (PBMCs), collected before the fourth cycle of nivolumab. Every receptor here comes from a human donor with classical Hodgkin lymphoma.

The chain is built from TRBV29-1 and TRBJ2-7; TRBD2 matches 10 bases. CDR1 is SQVTM and CDR2 is ANQGSEA in the germline V gene. CDR3 length: 15 residues. The V and J ends lost 4 bases and 1 base, in that order; junction bases with no gene match: 7. CDR3 residues: CSVVLAGVGSYEQYF. The DNA for the CDR3 is TGCAGCGTTGTGCTAGCGGGAGTTGGGTCCTACGAGCAGTACTTC.

The genes are TRBV29-1 and TRBJ1-2; no clear D. Per germline, CDR1 SQVTM and CDR2 ANQGSEA. V shed 3 bases and J shed 4 bases, with 12 bases lying between them. This CDR3 spans 13 amino acids. The CDR3 is CSVDRAESYGYTF. For the CDR3, the DNA is TGCAGCGTTGACCGGGCCGAGAGCTATGGCTACACCTTC.

This chain joins TRBV2 and TRBJ2-7, with 12 positions matching TRBD2. The CDR3 consists of 16 residues. In germline, CDR1 is SNHLY, CDR2 FYNNEI. J lost 4 bases, V lost 2 bases, and 6 bases had no gene match. The CDR3 region is CASSEKGLAGMYEQYF. As DNA, the CDR3 is TGTGCCAGCAGTGAAAAGGGACTAGCGGGTATGTACGAGCAGTACTTC. Complete variable domain (other parts from reference TRBV2 and TRBJ2-7): EPEVTQTPSHQVTQMGQEVILRCVPISNHLYFYWYRQILGQKVEFLVSFYNNEISEKSEIFDDQFSVERPDGSNFTLKIRSTKLEDSAMYFCASSEKGLAGMYEQYFGPGTRLTVT.

This clone occurred a few times. The chain recombines TRBV10-2 with TRBJ1-4; a possible D gene is TRBD1 (5 bases). V was clipped by 6 bases and J by 0 bases, with 11 bases between them. CDR1 is WSHSY and CDR2 is SAAADI in the germline V gene. This CDR3 contains 15 residues. The CDR3 is CASSKRQSTNEKLFF. CDR3 sequence (DNA): TGCGCCAGCAGCAAACGACAGTCAACTAATGAAAAACTGTTTTTT.

The sample holds a few counts of this clone. The rearrangement joins TRBV4-2 to TRBJ1-4; tentatively, D is TRBD1 (5 bases). This CDR3 comprises 16 residues. The germline V and J ends were trimmed by 0 bases and 6 bases, with 14 bases remaining between them. Germline V CDR1 and CDR2: LGHNA, YNFKEQ. For the CDR3, the DNA is TGTGCCAGCAGCCAAGAAAGGGGAAGGGTGGATGAAAAACTGTTTTTT. It translates to CASSQERGRVDEKLFF.

The rearrangement joins TRBV7-6 to TRBJ2-2; no clear D. V was trimmed by 1 base and J by 6 bases, leaving 3 bases between them. Germline V CDR1 and CDR2: SGHVS, FNYEAQ. The CDR3 spans 12 residues. The CDR3 loop reads CASSLGPGELFF. Here the CDR3 DNA reads TGTGCCAGCAGCTTAGGGCCCGGGGAGCTGTTTTTT. The whole variable domain, filled in from reference TRBV7-6 and TRBJ2-2, reads GAGVSQSPRYKVTKRGQDVALRCDPISGHVSLYWYRQALGQGPEFLTYFNYEAQQDKSGLPNDRFSAERPEGSISTLTIQRTEQRDSAMYRCASSLGPGELFFGEGSRLTVL.

The rearrangement joins TRBV11-2 to TRBJ2-6, with D unclear. Germline CDR1 is SGHAT and CDR2 is FQNNGV. V shed 7 bases and J shed 1 base, with 11 bases lying between them. The CDR3 extends over 15 amino acids. The DNA of the CDR3 is TGTGCCAGCACCCAAGCTGGGTCTGGGGCCAACGTCCTGACTTTC. Its protein is CASTQAGSGANVLTF.

The rearrangement joins TRBV5-8 to TRBJ2-5; D uncertain. Germline CDR1 and CDR2: SGHTS and YDEGEE. Trimming pared 0 bases from V and 5 bases from J, leaving 5 bases between. CDR3 length: 12 amino acids. The DNA for the CDR3 is TGTGCCAGCAGCTTGGTGAGGGAGACCCAGTACTTC. Translating gives CASSLVRETQYF.

The chain is built from TRBV7-8 and TRBJ2-7; 9 bases are a match to TRBD1. From germline, CDR1 is SGHVS and CDR2 FQNEAQ. The CDR3 length is 16 residues. Trimming cost V 3 bases and J 3 bases; bases outside gene matches: 9. The CDR3 DNA follows: TGTGCCAGCAGCTTCCTAGGATCGGGACAGGGCTACGAGCAGTACTTC. It codes for CASSFLGSGQGYEQYF.

The chain combines TRBV29-1 with TRBJ2-2; no definite D call. Trimming cost V 7 bases and J 0 bases, with 9 bases left between them. Germline lookup yields CDR1 SQVTM and CDR2 ANQGSEA. The length of the CDR3 is 13 residues. The DNA for the CDR3 is TGCAGCGGGGAAGATGCGAACACCGGGGAGCTGTTTTTT. Residues: CSGEDANTGELFF.

The rearrangement links TRBV6-5 to TRBJ2-5; a possible D gene is TRBD2 (5 bases). The J call could be wrong; TRBJ2-7 is a better fit for the DNA end. CDR3 length equals 12 residues. CDR1 is MNHEY, CDR2 SVGAGI, per germline. In DNA form, the CDR3 reads TGTGCCAGCAGCCGTGGACTCTACGAGCAGTACTTC. It codes for CASSRGLYEQYF.

This clone showed up just once. This rearrangement joins TRBV6-5 to TRBJ2-1, with D uncertain. This CDR3 spans 12 amino acids. Germline CDR1 and CDR2: MNHEY and SVGAGI. V was pared by 1 base and J by 9 bases, with 7 bases between. As DNA, the CDR3 is TGTGCCAGCAGTTACTTTTGGGGTGAGCAGTTCTTC. This translates into CASSYFWGEQFF.

This chain joins TRBV9 and TRBJ1-2; weak D call: TRBD1 (5 bases). Germline CDR1 SGDLS, CDR2 YYNGEE. The CDR3 has 17 amino acids. The ends were cut back, 3 bases at V and 5 bases at J, with 23 bases in the middle. CDR3 nucleotides: TGTGCCAGCAGCGGAGGTGGGACTATAGAAGAGGAGTATGGCTACACCTTC. Encoded protein: CASSGGGTIEEEYGYTF.

This clone was seen a few times. The V gene is TRBV6-5, the J gene TRBJ1-5; TRBD1 might be the D (5 bases). Trimming left V 8 bases short and J 5 bases short, with 13 bases between. Germline values: CDR1 MNHEY, CDR2 SVGAGI. The CDR3 runs 13 residues. The DNA of the CDR3 is TGTGCCAGCCGCCCGGGGCGTGATCAGCCCCAGCATTTT. This codes for CASRPGRDQPQHF.

V gene TRBV4-2 combines with J gene TRBJ2-1, with TRBD2 matching over 13 bases. Looked up from germline, CDR1 is LGHNA and CDR2 is YNFKEQ. The length of the CDR3 is 15 residues. Trimming took 7 bases from V and 6 from J; bases not matched to a gene: 6. The CDR3 reads CASTTGLAGANEQFF. As DNA, the CDR3 is TGTGCCAGCACCACCGGACTAGCGGGAGCCAATGAGCAGTTCTTC.

This clone was counted between two and nine times. This chain uses TRBV15 with TRBJ2-7; D is unresolved. This CDR3 spans 13 amino acids. The V end was cut by 6 bases, the J end by 7 bases, with 16 bases between. Looked up from germline, CDR1 is LNHNV and CDR2 is YYDKDF (reference sequence). The CDR3 DNA reads as TGTGCCACCAGTCCAATAGTGCCAGCGGAGCAGTACTTC. Its protein is CATSPIVPAEQYF. The full variable domain, rest sourced from reference TRBV15 and TRBJ2-7, is DAMVIQNPRYQVTQFGKPVTLSCSQTLNHNVMYWYQQKSSQAPKLLFHYYDKDFNNEADTPDNFQSRRPNTSFCFLDIRSPGLGDTAMYLCATSPIVPAEQYFGPGTRLTVT.

In regard to this clone: Other DNA sequences in the sample encode the same CDR3. V gene TRBV18 combines with J gene TRBJ2-5; no reliable D call. Germline CDR1 KGHSH, CDR2 LQKENI. V lost 3 bases and J 2 bases, leaving 7 bases between the germline ends. The CDR3 covers 13 residues. The CDR3 coding sequence is TGTGCCAGCTCACCGCGGCCTCAAGAGACCCAGTACTTC. Amino acids: CASSPRPQETQYF. The whole variable domain, remainder taken from reference TRBV18 and TRBJ2-5, is NAGVMQNPRHLVRRRGQEARLRCSPMKGHSHVYWYRQLPEEGLKFMVYLQKENIIDESGMPKERFSAEFPKEGPSILRIQQVVRGDSAAYFCASSPRPQETQYFGPGTRLLVL.

Concerning this clone: Within the sample, other DNA sequences also encode this same CDR3. The rearrangement uses TRBV1 and TRBJ2-4; TRBD2, the D gene given by the table, was not confirmed from the DNA. TRBV1 is annotated as a pseudogene. The CDR3 is 15 amino acids. The CDR3 DNA reads as TGCACCAGCAGCCGAGATAGTGGGGGGAAAAACATTCAGTACTTC. This gives the protein CTSSRDSGGKNIQYF.

The chain has TRBV7-9 and TRBJ1-3; D gene ambiguous. The CDR3 totals 15 residues. The germline CDR1 and CDR2 sequences are SEHNR and FQNEAQ (reference sequence). Trimming stripped 2 bases from V and 0 bases from J, with 8 bases between. In DNA, the CDR3 is TGTGCCAGCAGCTTACAGGAGAGCTCTGGAAACACCATATATTTT. Amino acid sequence: CASSLQESSGNTIYF.

The V call is TRBV18, the J call TRBJ2-2, with unresolved D. CDR1 is KGHSH and CDR2 is LQKENI in the germline V gene. This CDR3 contains 15 residues. V lost 5 bases to trimming and J lost 4 bases, with 14 bases between them. This chain's CDR3 is CASSFEQISTGELFF. As DNA, the CDR3 is TGTGCCAGCTCATTTGAACAGATAAGCACCGGGGAGCTGTTTTTT.

This sequence joins TRBV28 and TRBJ2-7; TRBD1 matches 10 bases. J lost 7 bases, V lost 3 bases, and 9 bases had no gene match. CDR3 size: 15 residues. Germline V gene data show CDR1 as MDHEN and CDR2 as SYDVKM. In DNA, the CDR3 is TGTGCCAGCAGTTTCCCTGGACAGGGGGAGGAGGAGCAGTACTTC. Its translation: CASSFPGQGEEEQYF.

This chain connects TRBV16 to TRBJ2-5, with D perhaps matching TRBD2 (7 bases). V was cut by 3 bases and J by 5 bases, with 16 bases left in between. Germline CDR1 KGHSY, CDR2 FQNENV. This CDR3 contains 15 residues. CDR3: CASSHDRGAPETQYF. The DNA for the CDR3 is TGTGCCAGCAGCCATGACCGGGGGGCGCCGGAGACCCAGTACTTC.

The chain uses TRBV5-6 and TRBJ1-2; D may be TRBD1 (5 bases). There are 16 residues in the CDR3. The germline V and J ends were trimmed by 1 base and 3 bases, with 16 bases remaining between them. Germline CDR1 SGHDT, CDR2 YYEEEE. CDR3 protein: CASSLLGMGRDYGYTF. The CDR3 nucleotides are TGTGCCAGCAGCTTGTTGGGGATGGGCAGGGACTATGGCTACACCTTC.

The chain links TRBV19 to TRBJ2-7, with no clear D. CDR3 length: 11 residues. CDR1 is LNHDA, CDR2 SQIVND, per germline (reference sequence). V was trimmed by 6 bases and J by 3 bases, leaving 6 bases between them. Here the CDR3 DNA reads TGTGCCAGTAGCCACCTCTACGAGCAGTACTTC. Its translation is CASSHLYEQYF.

This chain uses TRBV10-3 with TRBJ2-3; 7 positions agree with TRBD1. Germline-derived CDR1 and CDR2 are ENHRY and SYGVKD. The CDR3 loop spans 15 amino acids. V was pared by 6 bases and J by 2 bases, with 8 bases of the junction left unmatched. Written as DNA, the CDR3 is TGTGCCATCAGCGACAGGGCGGGTAACACAGATACGCAGTATTTT. Amino acid sequence: CAISDRAGNTDTQYF.

The chain couples TRBV29-1 to TRBJ2-1; no reliable D call. The germline V gene encodes CDR1 SQVTM and CDR2 ANQGSEA. This CDR3 contains 11 residues. The germline V and J ends were trimmed by 4 bases and 6 bases, with 7 bases remaining between them. This CDR3 reads CSVASGNEQFF. CDR3 nucleotide sequence: TGCAGCGTTGCCTCGGGCAATGAGCAGTTCTTC.

The J gene is TRBJ2-7, the V gene TRBV5-1; D may correspond to TRBD1 or TRBD2 (6 bases each). V was pared by 0 bases and J by 6 bases, with 16 bases between. Germline V gene lookup returns CDR1 SGHRS and CDR2 YFSETQ. There are 15 residues in the CDR3. The CDR3 is CASSLGGGTLGEQYF. DNA for the CDR3: TGCGCCAGCAGCTTGGGAGGGGGGACCTTAGGCGAGCAGTACTTC. Full variable domain (outside the CDR3, taken from reference TRBV5-1 and TRBJ2-7): KAGVTQTPRYLIKTRGQQVTLSCSPISGHRSVSWYQQTPGQGLQFLFEYFSETQRNKGNFPGRFSGRQFSNSRSEMNVSTLELGDSALYLCASSLGGGTLGEQYFGPGTRLTVT.

This CDR3 is CASRGEVNQPQHF. The CDR3 DNA follows: TGTGCCAGCAGGGGGGAGGTCAATCAGCCCCAGCATTTT. The J gene is TRBJ1-5, the V gene TRBV6-1, with a tentative D call TRBD1 (5 bases). Germline CDR1 and CDR2: MNHNS and SASEGT. The V gene lost 6 bases and the J gene lost 3 bases, with 9 bases spanning the gap. The CDR3 extends over 13 amino acids.

A few counts support this clone. The chain has TRBV10-1 and TRBJ1-4; D is unresolved. The germline CDR1 and CDR2 sequences are WNHNN and SYGVQD (reference sequence). The CDR3 is 14 amino acids. The V and J ends lost 3 bases and 8 bases respectively, with 13 bases between them. CDR3 sequence reads: CASSDPSAVEKLFF. In DNA form, the CDR3 reads TGCGCCAGCAGTGATCCCTCGGCAGTGGAAAAACTGTTTTTT.

This chain joins TRBV2 and TRBJ1-6; D is uncertain. The CDR3 sequence is 14 residues long. In germline, CDR1 is SNHLY, CDR2 FYNNEI. The V end was cut by 8 bases, the J end by 7 bases, with 15 bases between. In DNA form, the CDR3 reads TGTGCCAGCGACCCGTCAGGCTTGAATTCACCCCTCCACTTT. It yields the protein CASDPSGLNSPLHF.